These 12 T cell receptor beta chains came from one sample sequenced in a study of regulatory T cells in long-lasting Graves disease (dated by TCRdb to 2020 to 2023). Library prep was done by multiplex PCR. The run used an Illumina HiSeq 4000. TCR beta libraries were built with iRepertoire HTBI primers and Arm-PCR amplification of CDR3 regions. TCRdb reprocessed the public reads (quality trimming at Q25 with fastp, clone calling with MiXCR) and kept in-frame beta chains. Every distinct CDR3 protein forms one entry, paired with its most common genes and DNA. Present in this sample are 600,000 to 650,000 distinct CDR3 sequences, roughly 15% of which were seen just once. Approximately 20% of the sample belongs to the ten largest clones. Explained via the paper, the time point label denotes: newly diagnosed GD, antithyroid drugs for less than 3 months. RNA was extracted from PBMCs in TRIzol for both TCR sequencing and RNA sequencing.

In addition, the sample was reused for a study of T cells in Graves' hyperthyroidism and ophthalmopathy.

The sequencing here drew on peripheral blood mononuclear cells (PBMCs), taken at new diagnosis, from a patient treated with antithyroid drugs. The receptors here all came from a woman aged 30 to 39 with Graves disease. Donor details come from another sample of the same person, matched by shared clones.

In this sample, this clonotype turned up a few times. The gene calls are TRBV20-1 and TRBJ2-2; D is undetermined. The CDR3 runs to 12 residues. Germline CDR1 is DFQATT and CDR2 is SNEGSKA (reference sequence). V dropped 7 bases and J dropped 1 base, with 7 bases sitting between them. The CDR3 reads CSGAENTGELFF. CDR3 DNA: TGCAGTGGGGCAGAGAACACCGGGGAGCTGTTTTTT.

The table lists this clonotype with a few counts. The chain carries TRBV28 and TRBJ2-7, with D hard to call. V was pared by 3 bases and J by 2 bases, with 20 bases between. Germline lookup yields CDR1 MDHEN and CDR2 SYDVKM. The CDR3 has 17 amino acids. Written as DNA, the CDR3 is TGTGCCAGCAGTTTTCTACAGCGCCGTTCTTTCCCCTACGAGCAGTACTTC. Translation gives CASSFLQRRSFPYEQYF.

In this sample, this clonotype turned up many times. The chain has TRBV6-1 and TRBJ2-7; 8 bases are a match to TRBD2. This CDR3 has 15 residues. Germline V lookup: CDR1 MNHNS, CDR2 SASEGT. The V and J ends lost 6 bases and 7 bases, in that order; junction bases with no gene match: 14. The CDR3 sequence: CASSPGGLIPREQYF. For the CDR3, the DNA is TGTGCCAGCAGCCCGGGGGGGCTCATACCGAGGGAGCAGTACTTC.

With respect to this clonotype: A clone one base away is much larger, so this may be a read error. The final CDR3 position lacks the conserved phenylalanine or tryptophan, pointing to a likely read error. The chain's CDR3 is CASSFGGGGAQYY. In DNA form, the CDR3 reads TGTGCCAGCAGTTTTGGAGGAGGGGGAGCGCAGTACTAC. The V gene is TRBV28, the J gene TRBJ2-4, with D perhaps assigned TRBD1 or TRBD2 (6 bases each). The CDR3 loop spans 13 amino acids. Trimming cost V 3 bases and J 13 bases, with 16 bases left between them. Germline assignment: CDR1 MDHEN and CDR2 SYDVKM.

Only one count was recorded for this clonotype. This chain joins TRBV20-1 and TRBJ2-2; TRBD1 agrees at 7 bases. The CDR3 is 15 amino acids. In germline, CDR1 is DFQATT, CDR2 SNEGSKA (reference sequence). J gave up 4 bases and V 3 bases, and 8 bases lay outside the gene matches. The CDR3 loop reads CSASARDSGTGELFF. Written as DNA, the CDR3 is TGCAGTGCTAGTGCCCGGGACAGTGGCACCGGGGAGCTGTTTTTT.

This clonotype was recorded at least ten times. The chain employs TRBV18 and TRBJ2-1, with TRBD1 matching over 8 bases. V lost 0 bases, J lost 12 bases, and 1 base stayed unmatched. Looked up from germline, CDR1 is KGHSH and CDR2 is LQKENI. The CDR3 covers 12 residues. CDR3 bases: TGTGCCAGCTCACCACCCGGGACAGGGCAGTTCTTC. Protein: CASSPPGTGQFF.

V gene TRBV28 combines with J gene TRBJ2-5; 8 bases fit TRBD2. CDR1 MDHEN and CDR2 SYDVKM come from the germline V gene. V gave up 1 base and J gave up 1 base; unmatched junction bases: 8. This CDR3 has 17 amino acids. As DNA, the CDR3 is TGTGCCAGCAGTTTATTTGGGACTAGACACGGCCAAGAGACCCAGTACTTC. Its protein product is CASSLFGTRHGQETQYF.

Of note for this clonotype: This may arise from a read error, as a much more abundant clone is one base away. The chain recombines TRBV6-1 with TRBJ2-7; the D gene could be TRBD1 or TRBD2 (5 bases each). Per the germline V gene, CDR1 is MNHNS and CDR2 is SASEGT. The CDR3 contains 13 residues. Trimming shortened V by 8 bases and J by 0 bases, and 11 bases separated the two germline ends. The CDR3 here is CASRGLGSYEQYF. CDR3 DNA: TGTGCCAGCCGGGGCCTCGGCTCCTACGAGCAGTACTTC.

The sample holds a few counts of this clonotype. The chain uses TRBV30 and TRBJ1-5, with D unclear. Germline assignment: CDR1 GTSNPN and CDR2 SVGIG (reference sequence). CDR3 length: 13 amino acids. Trimming cost V 8 bases and J 4 bases, with 15 bases left between them. The CDR3 nucleotides are TGTGCCGCCACTCGGTCAGATAATCAGCCCCAGCATTTT. Residues: CAATRSDNQPQHF.

Only a few counts were recorded for this clonotype. V is TRBV7-2 and J is TRBJ1-2, with 8 bases fitting TRBD1. Germline V gives CDR1 SGHTA, CDR2 FQGNSA. The trim removed 3 bases at V and 6 bases at J, leaving 9 bases unmatched. This CDR3 has 15 amino acids. The CDR3 is CASSLIPGQADGYTF. The CDR3 DNA follows: TGTGCCAGCAGCTTGATACCGGGACAGGCAGATGGCTACACCTTC.

At least ten counts were recorded for this clonotype. The chain recombines TRBV5-1 with TRBJ1-4; D is possibly TRBD1 (5 bases). Looked up from germline, CDR1 is SGHRS and CDR2 is YFSETQ. The CDR3 runs 16 residues. Between the trimmed V and J ends, which lost 5 bases and 5 bases, there was a span of 19 bases. CDR3 loop: CASRGDGTSANEKLFF. In DNA, the CDR3 is TGCGCCAGCAGGGGGGACGGCACCTCTGCCAATGAAAAACTGTTTTTT.

V usage is TRBV7-9 and J usage is TRBJ1-2; no clear D gene. V dropped 1 base and J dropped 2 bases, with 11 bases sitting between them. The germline V gene has CDR1 SEHNR and CDR2 FQNEAQ (reference sequence). The CDR3 is 15 residues long. In DNA, the CDR3 is TGTGCCAGCAGCTTAGATACGGAGTCCAACTATGGCTACACCTTC. Translation gives CASSLDTESNYGYTF.